This record concerns one T cell receptor beta chain sequence. Its antigen is currently not known. No much larger clone exists at a distance of one base, and base qualities are not known. The method was the immunoSEQ multiplex PCR assay. For the multiplex PCR, a mixture combining 60 forward primers for TCR Vbeta segments and 13 reverse primers for TCR Jbeta segments was used. A multiplex PCR assay on genomic DNA amplified the CDR3 region of rearranged TCR beta genes. Amplified TCR beta libraries were sequenced as 87-base-pair reads on the Illumina HiSeq System. The authors' pipeline ran thus. Across the 700 or so repertoires, a later analysis counted about 81 million unique TCR beta chains, approximately 12 million of which were shared by at least two donors. To remove PCR and sequencing errors, raw reads were error-corrected and collapsed into unique sequences using a nearest-neighbor algorithm that merged closely related sequences. Alignment of CDR3 sequences to IMGT reference sequences was used to assign V, D and J gene segments. For a sequence to be retained, a match of at least six nucleotides to both a V gene segment and a J gene segment was required. Rearrangements were called productive when the CDR3 lacked stop codons and stayed in frame with V and J; all others were non-productive. Following IMGT convention, CDR3 was defined as the stretch from the second conserved V-encoded cysteine up to the conserved J-encoded phenylalanine. In an earlier analysis of 587 of the donors, sequences lacking an unambiguous match to a single V gene segment were excluded. In an earlier analysis of approximately 550 of the donors, V segments were called functional above 56.7% productive rearrangements and were called segregating when the between-donor standard deviation exceeded 5%. A statistical classification framework was developed to diagnose cytomegalovirus status using the catalog of TCR beta chain sequences. V and J gene assignment, in a later analysis, came from comparing TCR nucleotide sequences with IMGT/GENE-DB human TR gene sequences. Using the TCRdist pipeline, a later analysis assigned CDR3 sequences along with most-parsimonious VDJ recombination scenarios. In a later analysis, each TCR beta chain was defined by its CDR3 amino acid sequence together with its V-gene family, and reads without a unique V-gene family were excluded. To address suspected cross-contamination and a sequencing artifact, a later analysis removed 450 to 700 highly shared, low-generation-probability nucleotide sequences. In a later analysis, a clonal expansion index was calculated for each public chain from normalized within-repertoire ranks of inferred template counts. Generation probabilities in a later analysis came from a VDJ recombination model fitted to out-of-frame rearrangements, and those results were checked against IGoR. Hypergeometric tests were used in a later analysis to score TCR-TCR, TCR-HLA and TCR-CMV co-occurrence, with a repertoire-size bias correction applied to the TCR pairs. To estimate false discovery rates, a later analysis permuted the HLA or CMV assignments 20 times. A later analysis grouped co-occurring TCRs with DBSCAN, adding TCRdist sequence similarity when clustering within HLA-allele-positive subsets. For co-occurrence clustering, repertoires with fewer than 30,000 or more than 120,000 public chains were excluded, along with about five repertoires with anomalous nucleotide sharing. Sourced from immuneACCESS, this table was stored by TCRdb with only in-frame sequences that have V and J called. A share of the clones is absent; for the studies checked, an unresolved V gene accounts for under half, and the remainder has no known explanation. V, J and clone size are those of that table, while D and trimming were read from the DNA. The sample profile shows under 200,000 clones; nearly 80% of them were found once. 2.5% to 3.5% of the sample belongs to the ten largest clones.

The cohort comprised around 690 healthy bone marrow donors. Cohort members were all nominally healthy when sampled, although unrecorded immune exposures were likely present. The donor was CMV seronegative and belonged to the group of more than 300 seronegative cohort members. Each donor provided a peripheral blood sample, and peripheral blood mononuclear cells were used for TCR beta sequencing. The Qiagen DNeasy Blood Extraction Kit was used to extract genomic DNA from the blood cell samples. This entry belongs to a study of cytomegalovirus exposure and HLA in healthy donors listed by TCRdb under 2017. For context, the study as a whole: An earlier analysis of 587 of the donors reported 250 to 300 Gb of sequence data and roughly 120 million unique TCR beta sequences obtained from around 180 million T cells. Among the roughly 370 genotyped donors, about 85% belonged to the genetic ancestry cluster associated with self-reported Caucasian donors. On average, roughly 240,000 unique TCR beta nucleotide sequences were sequenced per donor among more than 350 genotyped donors of the cohort, with around 19% of those sequences being non-productive. To predict cytomegalovirus infection status, the study brought together high-throughput TCR immunosequencing, statistical association of individual TCRs with disease status, and machine learning. A later analysis re-examined previously published TCR beta repertoires from 600 to 700 donors and added high-resolution HLA genotyping to investigate patterns of TCR occurrence. The study aimed to test whether cataloging public T cell receptors could reveal signatures of past pathogen exposure. All discovery cohort repertoires had been generated using a single sequencing platform. In an earlier analysis of 500 to 650 of the donors, high-throughput TCR beta sequencing was used to judge whether each TCR beta V gene segment behaved as functional or pseudogenic. The number of typed donors differed by locus: about 620-640 for A, B, C, DRB1 and DQB1; approximately 520 for DQA1; roughly 600 for DPA1; and 400 to 480 for DPB1. Class I and class II HLA loci were covered by the typing at four-digit resolution. Roughly 320 gigabases of sequencing data and 91 million or so unique TCR sequences made up an early release that covered around 640 HLA-typed donors. Using immunosequencing, the study profiled T cell repertoires from 640 or so subjects and related those repertoires to cytomegalovirus serostatus. Because of strong linkage in the cohort, roughly five DR-DQ haplotypes were treated as single units for association and clustering. Donor age, sex, ethnicity and CMV serostatus were compiled alongside the repertoire data. In a later genetic analysis, genome-wide SNP genotypes for about 55% of the roughly 700 donors were used, and that subset was treated as a discovery cohort. Rather than drawing on any new phenotypic data, the later analysis identified candidate immune exposures from TCR beta sequences and the way those sequences occurred across donors. In addition to the first cohort of roughly 700 subjects, a separate validation cohort of approximately 130 different subjects was used.

The paper's findings and limits, for the study overall: A few of the identified cytomegalovirus-associated TCR beta chains were confirmed in vitro to be specific for cytomegalovirus antigens. Immune exposure information for the cohort was limited to CMV serostatus. In a later analysis, the rate of TCR association differed among HLA loci, with DRB1 alleles having the most associated TCRs and HLA-C alleles having the fewest. The sequencing pipeline was judged likely to have produced a cluster of highly shared sequence variants as a technical artifact. Only TCR beta chains were sequenced in this cohort, and the absence of alpha or paired-chain data limited detectable features. Correlated functional status among segregating V segments might reflect linkage disequilibrium, but an unknown experimental factor could not be ruled out. While some public TCRs were present in many individuals, most TCR sequences turned up only very rarely across donors. Compared with the roughly 710-donor mean, donors in an Asian-associated ancestry cluster had fewer N-insertions in productive TCRs, according to a later genetic analysis. According to a later analysis, most CMV-associated TCR beta chains appeared to be HLA-restricted, and the HLA associations seemed to be driven largely by CMV exposure. In a later genetic analysis, a missense DCLRE1C variant was associated with V-gene and J-gene trimming of TCR beta chains, and the association was replicated in an independent cohort. In the study, 150 to 200 TCR beta chains were listed as associated with cytomegalovirus. Because the 87-base-pair reads could not distinguish some IMGT-functional V segments, including TRBV6-2 and TRBV6-3, those segments were excluded. In a later analysis, some 18,000 TCR beta sequences were associated with specific HLA alleles at a false discovery rate of 0.05. According to a later analysis, parvovirus B19, influenza, CMV and Epstein-Barr virus appeared linked to several top co-occurrence clusters. The classifier was reported to diagnose cytomegalovirus status with high specificity and sensitivity in both the original cohort and the validation cohort. When HLA alleles, especially DR and DQ, strongly co-occurred, TCR associations were difficult to assign to individual alleles. A further reported finding was that TCR beta sequences accurately predicted the HLA-A and HLA-B alleles for most subjects in the first cohort. Because some donors lacked HLA typing at each locus, the association tests relied only on the typed subset. Because counts were too low, roughly 17 rarely observed V segments, including chromosome 9 orphons, were left out of the earlier analysis of approximately 500 of the donors. In an earlier analysis of more than 500 of the donors, most TCR beta V segments appeared in productive rearrangements about 87% or about 30% of the time, broadly matching IMGT annotations. According to the authors, the approach could potentially be generalized to other disease states and immunological phenotypes. A later analysis found that HLA-associated TCR beta chains were more clonally expanded and had lower generation probabilities than equally common non-associated chains. Sequencing depth was assumed to be roughly uniform across donors in the presence/absence analyses, though that assumption may not hold.

The germline V gene yields SGHRS for CDR1 and YFSETQ for CDR2. A distance of 4 bases separates the germline ends of V and J, which lose 0 bases and 1 base respectively. The CDR3 runs 13 amino acids, cysteine and phenylalanine included. Only the CDR3 DNA stays, 39 bases, in frame from base 1. Material: PBMCs. The TCR sequence derives from a middle-aged woman in good health and CMV-seronegative. Recombination joined TRBV5-1 with TRBJ1-2; the D gene remains uncertain. The DNA sequence reads TGCGCCAGCAGCTTGGACAGTAACTATGGCTACACCTTC. Its translation is CASSLDSNYGYTF.